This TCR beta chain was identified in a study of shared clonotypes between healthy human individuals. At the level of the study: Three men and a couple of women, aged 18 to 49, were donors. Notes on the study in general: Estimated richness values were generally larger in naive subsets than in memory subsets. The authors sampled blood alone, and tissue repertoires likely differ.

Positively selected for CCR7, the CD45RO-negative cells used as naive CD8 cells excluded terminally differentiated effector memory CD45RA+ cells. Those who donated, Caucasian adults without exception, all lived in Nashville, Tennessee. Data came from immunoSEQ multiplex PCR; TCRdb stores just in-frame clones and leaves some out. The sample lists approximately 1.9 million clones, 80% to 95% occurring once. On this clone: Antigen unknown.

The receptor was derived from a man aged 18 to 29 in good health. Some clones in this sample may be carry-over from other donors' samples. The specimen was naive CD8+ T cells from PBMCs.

The CDR3 spells CATSIDRDRGTDTQYF. CDR3 in DNA: TGTGCCACCAGCATAGACCGGGACAGGGGCACAGATACGCAGTATTTT. This sequence joins TRBV15 and TRBJ2-3, with 9 bases identical to TRBD1. Germline CDR1 and CDR2: LNHNV and YYDKDF (reference sequence). The CDR3 totals 16 residues. The V segment lost 4 bases and the J segment 1 base; nucleotides outside the gene matches: 6.